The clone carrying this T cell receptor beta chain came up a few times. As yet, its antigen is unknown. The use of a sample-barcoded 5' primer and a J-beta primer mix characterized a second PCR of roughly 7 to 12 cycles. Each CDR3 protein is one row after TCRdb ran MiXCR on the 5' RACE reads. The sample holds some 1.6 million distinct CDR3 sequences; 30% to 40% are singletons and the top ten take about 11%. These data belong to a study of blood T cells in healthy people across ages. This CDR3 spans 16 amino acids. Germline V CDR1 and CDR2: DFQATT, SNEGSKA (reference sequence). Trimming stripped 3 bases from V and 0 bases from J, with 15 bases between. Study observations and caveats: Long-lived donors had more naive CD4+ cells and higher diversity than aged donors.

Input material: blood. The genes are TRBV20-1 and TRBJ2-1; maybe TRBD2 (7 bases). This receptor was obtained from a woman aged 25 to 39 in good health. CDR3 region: CSARGASGSSYNEQFF. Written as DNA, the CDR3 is TGCAGTGCTAGGGGGGCTAGCGGTAGCTCCTACAATGAGCAGTTCTTC.